The sample holds many counts of the clone carrying this T cell receptor (beta chain). Its antigen is undetermined. V lost 2 bases, J lost 3 bases, and 13 bases lay in between. The CDR3 length is 15 residues. Germline CDR1 reads SGHTA; CDR2 reads FQGNSA. This specimen belongs to a study of spatial heterogeneity in lung cancer. About the research overall: Each unique TCR and UMI combination was seen more than ten times on average in raw reads.

Each TCR cDNA molecule carried a unique molecular identifier. TCRdb redid the calling of the 5' RACE reads with MiXCR, one entry per CDR3 protein. This repertoire shows about 30,000 distinct CDR3 sequences, 7.1% found once; its top ten account for around 24%. Study-level results: Mutation tallies in tumors tracked expanded intratumoral alpha and beta TCR counts.

Time point of the sample: sample taken at primary tumor resection. A total of more than 65 untreated early-stage non-small cell lung cancer patients served as donors. The sequencing here drew on lung tumor tissue, taken at surgery. The origin of this receptor is a male donor with early-stage non-small cell lung cancer. The gene calls are TRBV7-2 and TRBJ1-2; D is possibly TRBD1 (6 bases). The CDR3 region has the DNA TGTGCCAGCAGCTTAAGACTGGGACAAGACTATGGCTACACCTTC. This gives the protein CASSLRLGQDYGYTF. The full variable domain, in which reference TRBV7-2 and TRBJ1-2 provide the parts outside the CDR3, is GAGVSQSPSNKVTEKGKDVELRCDPISGHTALYWYRQSLGQGLEFLIYFQGNSAPDKSGLPSDRFSAERTGGSVSTLTIQRTQQEDSAVYLCASSLRLGQDYGYTFGSGTRLTVV.